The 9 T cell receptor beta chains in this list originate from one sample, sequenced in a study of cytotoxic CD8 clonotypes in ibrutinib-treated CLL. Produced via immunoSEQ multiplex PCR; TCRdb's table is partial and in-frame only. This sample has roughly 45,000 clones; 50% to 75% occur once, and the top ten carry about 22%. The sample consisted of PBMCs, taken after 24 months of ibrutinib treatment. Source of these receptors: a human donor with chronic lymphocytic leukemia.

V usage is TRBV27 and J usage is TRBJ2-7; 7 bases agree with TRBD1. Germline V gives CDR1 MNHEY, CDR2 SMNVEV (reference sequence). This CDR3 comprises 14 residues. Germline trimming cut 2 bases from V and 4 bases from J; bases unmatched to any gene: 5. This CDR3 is CASSLEGAEYEQYF. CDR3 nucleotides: TGTGCCAGCAGTTTAGAGGGGGCGGAATACGAGCAGTACTTC.

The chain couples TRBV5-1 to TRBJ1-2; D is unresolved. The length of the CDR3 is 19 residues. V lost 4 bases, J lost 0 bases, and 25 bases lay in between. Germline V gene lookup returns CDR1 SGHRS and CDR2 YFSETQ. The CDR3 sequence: CASSLRPGGATDTNYGYTF. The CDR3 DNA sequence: TGCGCCAGCAGCCTAAGACCCGGCGGAGCCACCGACACTAACTATGGCTACACCTTC. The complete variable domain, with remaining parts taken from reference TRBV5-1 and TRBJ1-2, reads KAGVTQTPRYLIKTRGQQVTLSCSPISGHRSVSWYQQTPGQGLQFLFEYFSETQRNKGNFPGRFSGRQFSNSRSEMNVSTLELGDSALYLCASSLRPGGATDTNYGYTFGSGTRLTVV.

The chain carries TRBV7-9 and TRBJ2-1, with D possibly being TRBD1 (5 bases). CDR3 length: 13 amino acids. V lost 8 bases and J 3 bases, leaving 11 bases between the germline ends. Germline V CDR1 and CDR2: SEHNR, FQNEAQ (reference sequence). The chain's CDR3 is CASWGLVYNEQFF. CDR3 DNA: TGTGCCAGCTGGGGCTTGGTCTACAATGAGCAGTTCTTC.

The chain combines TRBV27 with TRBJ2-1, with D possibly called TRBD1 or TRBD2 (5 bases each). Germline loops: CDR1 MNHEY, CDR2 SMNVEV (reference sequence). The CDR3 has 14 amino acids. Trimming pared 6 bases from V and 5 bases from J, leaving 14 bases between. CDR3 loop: CASRTGPRNNEQFF. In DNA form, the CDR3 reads TGTGCCAGCAGAACGGGACCCCGTAACAATGAGCAGTTCTTC.

CDR3 loop: CASSLGGAGAYEQYF. DNA for the CDR3: TGTGCCAGCAGCTTGGGCGGGGCAGGGGCCTACGAGCAGTACTTC. The gene calls are TRBV5-6 and TRBJ2-7, with D perhaps given as TRBD1 or TRBD2 (6 bases each). This CDR3 region has 15 residues. V gave up 0 bases and J gave up 2 bases, with 12 bases separating them. The germline V gene has CDR1 SGHDT and CDR2 YYEEEE.

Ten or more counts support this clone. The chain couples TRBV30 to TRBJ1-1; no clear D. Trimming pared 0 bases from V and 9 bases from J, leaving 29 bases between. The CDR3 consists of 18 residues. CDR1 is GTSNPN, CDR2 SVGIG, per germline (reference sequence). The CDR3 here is CAWSVLFGVGSGIGKAFF. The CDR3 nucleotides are TGTGCCTGGAGTGTACTTTTCGGCGTGGGGAGCGGCATAGGGAAAGCTTTCTTT.

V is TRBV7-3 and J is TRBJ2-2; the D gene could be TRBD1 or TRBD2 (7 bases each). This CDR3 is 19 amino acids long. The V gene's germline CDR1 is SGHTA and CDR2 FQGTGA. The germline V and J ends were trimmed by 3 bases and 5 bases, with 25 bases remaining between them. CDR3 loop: CASSFRPGGGPSGTGELFF. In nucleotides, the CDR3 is TGTGCCAGCAGCTTCCGCCCAGGGGGGGGACCCTCGGGGACCGGGGAGCTGTTTTTT.

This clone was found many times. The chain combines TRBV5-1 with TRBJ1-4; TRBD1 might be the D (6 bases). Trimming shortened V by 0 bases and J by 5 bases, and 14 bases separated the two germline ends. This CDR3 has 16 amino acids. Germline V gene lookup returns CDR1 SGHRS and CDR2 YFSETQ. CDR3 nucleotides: TGCGCCAGCAGCTTGGCAAAGACAGGCGGAAATGAAAAACTGTTTTTT. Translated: CASSLAKTGGNEKLFF.

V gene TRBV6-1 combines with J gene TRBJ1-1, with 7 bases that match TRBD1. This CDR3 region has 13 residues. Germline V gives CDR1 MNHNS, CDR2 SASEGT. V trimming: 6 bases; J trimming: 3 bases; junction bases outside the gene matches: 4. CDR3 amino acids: CASRGQLYTEAFF. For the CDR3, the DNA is TGTGCCAGCAGGGGACAGCTGTACACTGAAGCTTTCTTT.